The rows below give T cell receptor beta chains drawn from one sample of a study of regulatory T cells in long-lasting Graves disease. TCRdb called the multiplex PCR reads again in MiXCR, with one record for every CDR3 protein. In the table there are about 470,000 distinct CDR3 sequences, 20% to 25% of which are singletons. The source material was peripheral blood mononuclear cells (PBMCs), sampled when the disease was refractory, from a patient treated with antithyroid drugs. These receptor sequences come from a female donor with Graves disease. The CDR3 runs from the conserved cysteine through the conserved F or W. Each record gives: CDR3 protein, CDR3 DNA, J gene, D gene, clone size, V gene. D genes are given only for firm matches. Rows may omit the clone size; those that give it use once, few, many or a size class.

CDR3aa: CSGGGTAGGYTF
CDR3nt: TGCAGCGGTGGAGGGACAGCGGGTGGCTACACCTTC
j_gene: TRBJ1-2
d_gene: TRBD1
abundance: few
v_gene: TRBV29-1

CDR3aa: CASSPPLDREYGYTF
CDR3nt: TGTGCCAGCAGCCCACCATTGGACAGGGAGTATGGCTACACCTTC
j_gene: TRBJ1-2
d_gene: TRBD1
abundance: few
v_gene: TRBV7-8

CDR3aa: CASSPVLNSPLHF
CDR3nt: TGTGCCAGCAGCCCGGTCCTTAATTCACCCCTCCACTTT
j_gene: TRBJ1-6
d_gene: NA
abundance: many
v_gene: TRBV11-2

CDR3aa: CSAIITGELFF
CDR3nt: TGCAGTGCTATTATCACCGGGGAGCTGTTTTTT
j_gene: TRBJ2-2
d_gene: NA
abundance: many
v_gene: TRBV20-1

CDR3aa: CASSLGQIGQGSNYEQYF
CDR3nt: TGTGCCAGCAGCTTGGGGCAAATAGGACAGGGATCGAACTACGAGCAGTACTTC
j_gene: TRBJ2-7
d_gene: TRBD1
abundance: NA
v_gene: TRBV7-9

CDR3aa: CASRPTGSTEAFF
CDR3nt: TGTGCCAGCAGGCCCACAGGTTCCACTGAAGCTTTCTTT
j_gene: TRBJ1-1
d_gene: NA
abundance: many
v_gene: TRBV2

CDR3aa: CASSESINSYEQYF
CDR3nt: TGTGCCAGCAGTGAGTCGATAAACTCCTACGAGCAGTACTTC
j_gene: TRBJ2-7
d_gene: NA
abundance: many
v_gene: TRBV6-1

CDR3aa: CASRGAGGFTGELFF
CDR3nt: TGTGCCAGCAGAGGAGCGGGGGGCTTCACCGGGGAGCTGTTTTTT
j_gene: TRBJ2-2
d_gene: TRBD2
abundance: many
v_gene: TRBV27

CDR3aa: CASSLLTGDEQYF
CDR3nt: TGTGCCAGCAGCTTACTTACAGGGGACGAGCAGTACTTC
j_gene: TRBJ2-7
d_gene: TRBD1
abundance: NA
v_gene: TRBV7-2

CDR3aa: CVSSDPVGRASSGANVLTF
CDR3nt: TGTGTCAGCAGTGATCCAGTCGGCAGGGCCAGCTCTGGGGCCAACGTCCTGACTTTC
j_gene: TRBJ2-6
d_gene: NA
abundance: NA
v_gene: TRBV6-1

CDR3aa: CASSSIAGPGGHEQYF
CDR3nt: TGTGCCAGCAGCTCTATAGCGGGTCCGGGGGGCCACGAGCAGTACTTC
j_gene: TRBJ2-7
d_gene: NA
abundance: few
v_gene: TRBV11-2

CDR3aa: CASSFPAPRNTEAFF
CDR3nt: TGTGCCAGCAGCTTCCCCGCCCCGAGGAATACTGAAGCTTTCTTT
j_gene: TRBJ1-1
d_gene: NA
abundance: many
v_gene: TRBV11-2

CDR3aa: CASRRVPLKRDEQYF
CDR3nt: TGTGCCAGCAGACGGGTCCCTCTCAAACGGGACGAGCAGTACTTC
j_gene: TRBJ2-7
d_gene: NA
abundance: few
v_gene: TRBV6-1

CDR3aa: CASSLAWGLAGGPGDTQYF
CDR3nt: TGTGCCAGCAGCTTAGCGTGGGGACTAGCGGGAGGGCCCGGAGATACGCAGTATTTT
j_gene: TRBJ2-3
d_gene: TRBD2
abundance: NA
v_gene: TRBV7-6

CDR3aa: CASGGGGYGYTF
CDR3nt: TGTGCCAGCGGGGGAGGGGGATATGGCTACACCTTC
j_gene: TRBJ1-2
d_gene: NA
abundance: many
v_gene: TRBV27

CDR3aa: CASSQVRTRKYNSPLHF
CDR3nt: TGCGCCAGCAGCCAAGTTAGGACGAGAAAATATAATTCACCCCTCCACTTT
j_gene: TRBJ1-6
d_gene: NA
abundance: NA
v_gene: TRBV4-1

CDR3aa: CASSRRDRNSGNTIYF
CDR3nt: TGTGCCAGCAGTAGACGGGACAGAAACTCTGGAAACACCATATATTTT
j_gene: TRBJ1-3
d_gene: TRBD1
abundance: NA
v_gene: TRBV2

CDR3aa: CASSPPPGEGNTEAFF
CDR3nt: TGTGCCAGCAGCCCCCCGCCGGGGGAGGGGAACACTGAAGCTTTCTTT
j_gene: TRBJ1-1
d_gene: NA
abundance: NA
v_gene: TRBV7-8

CDR3aa: CSVEGEVDRGAYEQYF
CDR3nt: TGCAGCGTTGAAGGTGAAGTGGACAGGGGAGCCTACGAGCAGTACTTC
j_gene: TRBJ2-7
d_gene: TRBD1
abundance: many
v_gene: TRBV29-1

CDR3aa: CASSFGLDQETQYF
CDR3nt: TGTGCCAGCAGCTTCGGACTAGATCAAGAGACCCAGTACTTC
j_gene: TRBJ2-5
d_gene: TRBD2
abundance: many
v_gene: TRBV7-9

CDR3aa: CATSKGTGRSGANVLTF
CDR3nt: TGTGCCACCAGCAAAGGGACAGGTCGCTCTGGGGCCAACGTCCTGACTTTC
j_gene: TRBJ2-6
d_gene: TRBD1
abundance: NA
v_gene: TRBV15

CDR3aa: CASSTGTGYEKLFF
CDR3nt: TGTGCCAGTTCTACCGGGACAGGGTATGAAAAACTGTTTTTT
j_gene: TRBJ1-4
d_gene: TRBD1
abundance: NA
v_gene: TRBV6-1

CDR3aa: CASSYLAGSYNEQFF
CDR3nt: TGTGCCAGCAGCTACTTAGCGGGATCCTACAATGAGCAGTTCTTC
j_gene: TRBJ2-1
d_gene: TRBD2
abundance: few
v_gene: TRBV11-3

CDR3aa: CASSLELANEQYF
CDR3nt: TGTGCCAGCAGTCTCGAACTAGCCAACGAGCAGTACTTC
j_gene: TRBJ2-7
d_gene: NA
abundance: NA
v_gene: TRBV6-2/TRBV6-3

CDR3aa: CASSLAGSPNYGYTF
CDR3nt: TGCGCCAGCAGCTTGGCCGGCAGCCCTAACTATGGCTACACCTTC
j_gene: TRBJ1-2
d_gene: NA
abundance: NA
v_gene: TRBV5-1

CDR3aa: CASTYLGGTDTQYF
CDR3nt: TGTGCCAGCACCTACCTCGGTGGCACAGATACGCAGTATTTT
j_gene: TRBJ2-3
d_gene: NA
abundance: NA
v_gene: TRBV7-2

CDR3aa: CASSFLTGDSYNEQFF
CDR3nt: TGTGCCAGCAGCTTCTTAACGGGGGACTCCTACAATGAGCAGTTCTTC
j_gene: TRBJ2-1
d_gene: NA
abundance: NA
v_gene: TRBV7-6

CDR3aa: CASSYSTGGQVETQYF
CDR3nt: TGTGCCAGCAGTTATTCCACAGGGGGCCAGGTCGAGACCCAGTACTTC
j_gene: TRBJ2-5
d_gene: TRBD1
abundance: many
v_gene: TRBV6-5

CDR3aa: CSALWDTNEKLFF
CDR3nt: TGCAGTGCCCTATGGGACACTAATGAAAAACTGTTTTTT
j_gene: TRBJ1-4
d_gene: NA
abundance: few
v_gene: TRBV20-1

CDR3aa: CSAREGGAGYEQYF
CDR3nt: TGCAGTGCTAGAGAGGGGGGGGCGGGCTACGAGCAGTACTTC
j_gene: TRBJ2-7
d_gene: NA
abundance: NA
v_gene: TRBV20-1

CDR3aa: CASTPGGGWGEQFF
CDR3nt: TGTGCCAGCACCCCAGGGGGGGGATGGGGTGAGCAGTTCTTC
j_gene: TRBJ2-1
d_gene: NA
abundance: few
v_gene: TRBV28

CDR3aa: CASSYLGGLQETQYF
CDR3nt: TGTGCCAGCAGTTACCTCGGGGGGCTCCAAGAGACCCAGTACTTC
j_gene: TRBJ2-5
d_gene: NA
abundance: many
v_gene: TRBV6-2/TRBV6-3

CDR3aa: CASSMGRITAHGYTF
CDR3nt: TGTGCCAGTAGTATGGGGAGGATCACGGCACATGGCTACACCTTC
j_gene: TRBJ1-2
d_gene: NA
abundance: many
v_gene: TRBV19

CDR3aa: CASRRTGQNTGELFF
CDR3nt: TGCGCCAGCAGGAGGACAGGCCAGAACACCGGGGAGCTGTTTTTT
j_gene: TRBJ2-2
d_gene: TRBD1
abundance: few
v_gene: TRBV5-1

CDR3aa: CASRLSGGNQPQHF
CDR3nt: TGTGCCAGCAGGCTGTCGGGGGGCAATCAGCCCCAGCATTTT
j_gene: TRBJ1-5
d_gene: NA
abundance: NA
v_gene: TRBV3-1

CDR3aa: CASSIGQVNTEAFF
CDR3nt: TGTGCCAGTAGTATCGGACAGGTGAACACTGAAGCTTTCTTT
j_gene: TRBJ1-1
d_gene: TRBD1
abundance: NA
v_gene: TRBV19

CDR3aa: CASTPPGVREMGYEQYF
CDR3nt: TGTGCCAGCACCCCTCCGGGTGTGCGGGAGATGGGGTACGAGCAGTACTTC
j_gene: TRBJ2-7
d_gene: TRBD2
abundance: many
v_gene: TRBV27

CDR3aa: CASSFGAPNTEAFF
CDR3nt: TGTGCCAGCAGTTTTGGCGCCCCGAACACTGAAGCTTTCTTT
j_gene: TRBJ1-1
d_gene: NA
abundance: many
v_gene: TRBV28

CDR3aa: CASSQLAGGGDTQYF
CDR3nt: TGTGCCAGCAGCCAACTAGCGGGAGGTGGCGATACGCAGTATTTT
j_gene: TRBJ2-3
d_gene: TRBD2
abundance: NA
v_gene: TRBV3-1

CDR3aa: CAVRLNYEQYF
CDR3nt: TGTGCCGTGCGCCTGAATTACGAGCAGTACTTC
j_gene: TRBJ2-7
d_gene: NA
abundance: NA
v_gene: TRBV7-2